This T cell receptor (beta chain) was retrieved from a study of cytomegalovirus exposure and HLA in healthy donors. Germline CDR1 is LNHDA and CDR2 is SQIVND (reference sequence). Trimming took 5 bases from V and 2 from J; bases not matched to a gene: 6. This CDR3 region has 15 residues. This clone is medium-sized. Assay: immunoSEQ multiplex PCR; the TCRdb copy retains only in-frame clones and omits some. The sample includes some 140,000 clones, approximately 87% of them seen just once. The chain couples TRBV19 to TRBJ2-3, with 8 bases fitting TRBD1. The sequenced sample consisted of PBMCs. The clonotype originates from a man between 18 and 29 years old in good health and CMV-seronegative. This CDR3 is CASSGIQGVTDTQYF. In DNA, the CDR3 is TGTGCCAGTAGTGGGATACAGGGGGTCACAGATACGCAGTATTTT.